The present entry profiles one TCR beta chain with its context. What this receptor recognizes is not known. Base qualities are not at hand, and no much larger clone is one base apart. This specimen's treatment or condition label, per the study, means: live attenuated yellow fever vaccine strain. A standard Ficoll-Paque protocol was used to isolate PBMCs from peripheral blood. Dynabeads CD4 and CD8 positive selection kits were used to isolate CD4 and CD8 T-cell fractions. RNA was extracted with TriZol from bulk PBMCs, CD4 and CD8 fractions, and dextramer-positive and dextramer-negative fractions. Counted from cysteine to phenylalanine, this CDR3 has 12 amino acids. Just the 36-base CDR3 DNA is kept, in frame starting at base 1. V loses 4 bases, J loses 4 bases, and the germline ends lie 6 bases apart. Sequencing was carried out with an Illumina NovaSeq 6000. TCR cDNA was synthesized by 5'RACE template switching, through which a universal primer site and unique molecular identifiers were introduced. Priming of cDNA synthesis was performed from both the TCR alpha and TCR beta constant segments. Libraries were amplified in two PCR steps, with sample barcodes and sequencing adapters added in the second step. Libraries were sequenced on Illumina HiSeq 2500 (2x100 bp) or NovaSeq (2x150 bp). Concerning the study's data processing: MIGEC handled demultiplexing of reads and collapsing into UMI consensus sequences, while MiXCR performed V(D)J alignment. Vaccine-responding clonotypes were defined with edgeR using replicate PBMC samples, requiring FDR below 0.01 and a log2 fold change above 5 up to day 15. Each bulk clonotype received a CD4 or CD8 identity based on whether the sequenced CD4 or CD8 repertoire contained that clonotype at higher abundance. The raw public reads went through TCRdb reprocessing: fastp at Q25, MiXCR clone calling, in-frame beta chains kept. Merged by CDR3 protein, the rows form single entries marked with the most common genes and DNA. Here the V and J calls rest on TCRdb's processing, not on the authors' analysis. Across this sample there are more than 300,000 distinct CDR3 sequences, with approximately 12% seen only once. The ten largest clones add up to about 3.5% of the sample.

This record comes from a study of T cells after yellow fever vaccination (dated by TCRdb to the late 2010s). Turning to the overall study: The SMART-Seq v4 Ultra Low Input RNA kit was used to prepare libraries from fractions with low cell numbers. Bulk TCR alpha and beta repertoires were sequenced longitudinally to track T-cell clones before and after primary and booster YFV17D yellow fever vaccination. Two healthy male donors, one aged 18 to 30 and one aged 30 to 40 years, were included in the cohort. Blood was collected at multiple timepoints before and after primary and secondary immunization, and bulk PBMC replicates and cell subsets were isolated. What the authors observed across the whole study: Because abundant contaminating clonotypes from the bulk population could be contained in FACS-sorted repertoires, computational filtering was required. A small share of clonotypes occurred in both CD4 and CD8 compartments, likely arising from convergent recombination. Most clones expanded after primary vaccination were re-detected after the booster (around 96% of CD4 and about 88% of CD8), suggesting broad memory maintenance. Because only a couple of donors were included in the study, the extent to which the findings can be generalized is limited. The secondary T-cell response was weaker than the primary response but faster, peaking on day 5 instead of day 15.

Recombination linked TRBV12-3 or TRBV12-4 to TRBJ2-3; TRBD1 is a weak D gene call, 6 bases matching. The source is a man younger than 35 who received the YFV17D yellow fever vaccine. The sequenced sample was CD4+ T cells sorted from PBMCs, obtained 45 days after the yellow fever booster vaccination. Read as DNA, the sequence is TGTGCCAGCAGTTGGGGGCCAGATACGCAGTATTTT. Translated, it gives CASSWGPDTQYF.